This T cell receptor (beta chain) came from a study of T cells in Graves' hyperthyroidism and ophthalmopathy. Study conclusions and caveats: Also found in blood were most expanded thyroid clonotypes above 0.001.

This clonotype was found many times. No antigen is known for it. Among the patients, aged 18 to 65, hyperthyroidism was newly diagnosed and had lasted under 2 months. V gave up 3 bases and J gave up 3 bases; unmatched junction bases: 0. The CDR3 spans 13 residues. In germline, CDR1 is SGHKS, CDR2 YYEKEE (reference sequence). Amplification targeted TCR beta CDR3 regions from RNA transcripts. First-round RT-PCR of the TCR CDR3 relied on the HTBI primer set. MiXCR, applied by TCRdb to the multiplex PCR reads, yields one record per CDR3 protein. The sample holds about 560,000 distinct CDR3 sequences; less than 15% are singletons and the top ten take approximately 15%.

The sequence derives from a middle-aged woman with Graves' hyperthyroidism. The sequenced sample was blood. J is TRBJ2-7 and V is TRBV5-5, with TRBD2 identical over 10 bases. As DNA, the CDR3 is TGTGCCAGCAGCTGGACTAGCGGCTACGAGCAGTACTTC. This codes for CASSWTSGYEQYF.